The source of this TCR beta chain is a study of cytomegalovirus exposure and HLA in healthy donors. Whole-study findings and limits: Later work found most CMV-associated TCR beta chains apparently HLA-restricted. Sequencing probably produced one cluster of sequence variants that were highly shared. The study recorded 164 TCR beta chains that were cytomegalovirus-associated. Several of the most significant clusters appeared linked to common viral pathogens, based on a later analysis.

V shed 5 bases and J shed 7 bases, with 14 bases lying between them. This CDR3 is built from 14 residues. Germline V lookup: CDR1 MDHEN, CDR2 SYDVKM. Note on this clone: What it binds is unknown.

The PCR employed 60 Vbeta primers together with 13 Jbeta primers. The protocol was immunoSEQ multiplex PCR, while the TCRdb copy is restricted to in-frame clones and leaves out a portion. Counted here are about 160,000 clones, approximately 80% occurring once; the ten biggest clones make up roughly 1.2%. The chain employs TRBV28 and TRBJ1-4; D perhaps matches TRBD1 (5 bases). This TCR was sampled from a woman aged 45-60 years in good health and CMV-seronegative. Sequencing used PBMCs. The CDR3 spells CASSRGLSPEKLFF. The CDR3 nucleotides are TGTGCCAGCAGTAGGGGTTTGTCTCCTGAAAAACTGTTTTTT.